The 21 T cell receptor beta chains given below trace back to one sample, sequenced in a study of long-term antiretroviral therapy in people with HIV. Investigators performed immunoSEQ version v3.0 at survey level. Produced via immunoSEQ multiplex PCR; TCRdb's table is partial and in-frame only. The data hold tens of thousands of clones, with roughly 86% observed a single time. Sample: unsorted PBMCs, taken 0.1 years before starting antiretroviral therapy. The receptors shown here come from a woman aged 45-65 years with HIV.

J is TRBJ1-2 and V is TRBV2; TRBD1 matches 7 bases. The trim removed 5 bases at V and 4 bases at J, leaving 7 bases unmatched. CDR3 length equals 14 residues. From germline, CDR1 is SNHLY and CDR2 FYNNEI. CDR3 sequence (DNA): TGTGCCAGCAGTATCCGACAGGGTAGCTATGGCTACACCTTC. Its translation: CASSIRQGSYGYTF.

J is TRBJ2-5 and V is TRBV11-3, with 8 bases aligning to TRBD2. In germline, CDR1 is SGHNT, CDR2 YENEEA. This CDR3 comprises 16 residues. The V segment lost 5 bases and the J segment 3 bases; nucleotides outside the gene matches: 11. The CDR3 DNA sequence: TGTGCCAGCAGCCCGGGAGGGCTAGCGCCGAAAGAGACCCAGTACTTC. It translates to CASSPGGLAPKETQYF.

The CDR3 spells CASSLEGLVHNEQFF. The CDR3 coding sequence is TGTGCCAGCAGCTTGGAGGGACTAGTTCACAATGAGCAGTTCTTC. The rearrangement links TRBV5-6 to TRBJ2-1, with 8 bases that match TRBD2. The CDR3 spans 15 residues. J lost 5 bases, V lost 0 bases, and 4 bases had no gene match. Germline V lookup: CDR1 SGHDT, CDR2 YYEEEE.

The chain has TRBV15 and TRBJ1-1, with 9 bases fitting TRBD1. CDR3 length equals 14 residues. V trimming: 7 bases; J trimming: 1 base; junction bases outside the gene matches: 4. Looked up from germline, CDR1 is LNHNV and CDR2 is YYDKDF (reference sequence). CDR3 DNA sequence: TGTGCCACCACCCGGGACAGGGCGAACACTGAAGCTTTCTTT. It codes for CATTRDRANTEAFF.

V usage is TRBV19 and J usage is TRBJ1-2; 7 nucleotides align to TRBD1. V shed 6 bases, J shed 2 bases, and the junction held 6 bases outside the gene matches. CDR3 size: 14 residues. Germline V gene data show CDR1 as LNHDA and CDR2 as SQIVND (reference sequence). In DNA, the CDR3 is TGTGCCAGTAGCAAGACAGGGATCAACTATGGCTACACCTTC. Translating it yields CASSKTGINYGYTF. Full variable domain (rest looked up from reference TRBV19 and TRBJ1-2): DGGITQSPKYLFRKEGQNVTLSCEQNLNHDAMYWYRQDPGQGLRLIYYSQIVNDFQKGDIAEGYSVSREKKESFPLTVTSAQKNPTAFYLCASSKTGINYGYTFGSGTRLTVV.

This chain connects TRBV6-1 to TRBJ2-3, with TRBD1 matching 8 bases. Germline V CDR1 and CDR2: MNHNS, SASEGT. Trimming at V came to 8 bases and at J to 4 bases, leaving 5 bases not matched to a gene. This CDR3 comprises 13 residues. CDR3 in amino acids: CASPGGAADTQYF. The DNA for the CDR3 is TGTGCCAGCCCAGGGGGCGCCGCAGATACGCAGTATTTT.

The chain joins TRBV7-9 to TRBJ2-3; 8 positions match TRBD2. The germline V gene has CDR1 SEHNR and CDR2 FQNEAQ (reference sequence). V lost 3 bases and J lost 3; bases outside the gene matches: 8. The length of the CDR3 is 16 residues. The CDR3 is CASSFRAGEGTDTQYF. The CDR3 DNA follows: TGTGCCAGCAGCTTCCGAGCGGGGGAAGGAACAGATACGCAGTATTTT.

The J gene is TRBJ2-1, the V gene TRBV10-2, with TRBD1 matching 9 bases. The germline gives CDR1 WSHSY, CDR2 SAAADI. The CDR3 is 14 residues long. V shed 9 bases and J 0 bases; nucleotides not matched to a gene: 3. CDR3 amino acids: CASGGQGSYNEQFF. In nucleotides, the CDR3 is TGCGCCAGTGGGGGACAGGGCTCCTACAATGAGCAGTTCTTC.

The V and J genes are TRBV6-5 and TRBJ1-6, with a weak D call TRBD1 (6 bases). Germline lookup yields CDR1 MNHEY and CDR2 SVGAGI. The CDR3 spans 16 residues. Deletions cut 2 bases from V and 0 bases from J, with 8 bases between. As DNA, the CDR3 is TGTGCCAGCAGTTACAGGGGGAGCTCCTATAATTCACCCCTCCACTTT. This translates into CASSYRGSSYNSPLHF.

A single count supports this clone. The chain links TRBV7-9 to TRBJ1-1; D unresolved. CDR1 is SEHNR and CDR2 is FQNEAQ in the germline V gene (reference sequence). Trimming left V 0 bases short and J 5 bases short, with 10 bases between. The CDR3 runs to 14 residues. The CDR3 loop is CASSLATTRTEAFF. The CDR3 DNA sequence: TGTGCCAGCAGCTTAGCCACTACGAGAACTGAAGCTTTCTTT.

The chain uses TRBV10-2 and TRBJ2-7; 12 bases align to TRBD2. From germline, CDR1 is WSHSY and CDR2 SAAADI. J gave up 2 bases and V 2 bases, and 7 bases lay outside the gene matches. The CDR3 runs to 17 residues. CDR3 sequence: CASSELAGGFYAYEQYF. DNA of the CDR3: TGCGCCAGCAGTGAGCTAGCGGGGGGGTTTTATGCCTACGAGCAGTACTTC.

This clone was picked up one time. This CDR3 is CASSETGLGNQPQHF. As DNA, the CDR3 is TGTGCCAGCAGCGAGACAGGGTTGGGCAATCAGCCCCAGCATTTT. The gene calls are TRBV6-5 and TRBJ1-5, with 7 bases lining up with TRBD1. Germline V lookup: CDR1 MNHEY, CDR2 SVGAGI. V trimming: 6 bases; J trimming: 2 bases; junction bases outside the gene matches: 7. CDR3 length: 15 residues.

This clone occurred a few times. J is TRBJ1-2 and V is TRBV7-2; D unclear. CDR1 is SGHTA and CDR2 is FQGNSA in the germline V gene. V dropped 6 bases and J dropped 2 bases, with 13 bases sitting between them. The CDR3 loop spans 14 amino acids. The CDR3 here is CASSNDIPNYGYTF. Here the CDR3 DNA reads TGTGCCAGCAGTAACGACATTCCGAACTATGGCTACACCTTC.

This clone was seen once. The rearrangement uses TRBV5-1 and TRBJ1-6; D might be TRBD1 (6 bases). CDR1 and CDR2 from the germline V gene are SGHRS and YFSETQ. Trimming pared 4 bases from V and 6 bases from J, leaving 14 bases between. The CDR3 sequence is 15 residues long. This CDR3 is CASSESGGLNSPLHF. As DNA, the CDR3 is TGCGCCAGCAGCGAGTCGGGGGGCCTTAATTCACCCCTCCACTTT.

This sequence joins TRBV30 and TRBJ1-1; D not certain. CDR3 length equals 12 residues. Looked up from germline, CDR1 is GTSNPN and CDR2 is SVGIG (reference sequence). V shed 3 bases and J shed 3 bases, with 8 bases lying between them. CDR3 in amino acids: CAWRDVYTEAFF. The CDR3 nucleotides are TGTGCCTGGAGGGATGTTTACACTGAAGCTTTCTTT.

The rearrangement links TRBV5-6 to TRBJ1-4; D not resolved. CDR1 is SGHDT and CDR2 is YYEEEE in the germline V gene. This CDR3 is 13 amino acids long. The ends were cut back, 3 bases at V and 6 bases at J, with 9 bases in the middle. CDR3 sequence: CASSSGVDEKLFF. The CDR3 coding sequence is TGTGCCAGCAGCTCGGGAGTGGATGAAAAACTGTTTTTT.

This chain joins TRBV28 and TRBJ1-6, with 7 bases fitting TRBD1. The germline V gene encodes CDR1 MDHEN and CDR2 SYDVKM. This CDR3 spans 13 amino acids. V was pared by 8 bases and J by 7 bases, with 5 bases of the junction left unmatched. The CDR3 DNA is TGTGCCAGCGGGGACAGTAGCAATTCACCCCTCCACTTT. Its protein is CASGDSSNSPLHF. Full variable domain (outside the CDR3, taken from reference TRBV28 and TRBJ1-6): DVKVTQSSRYLVKRTGEKVFLECVQDMDHENMFWYRQDPGLGLRLIYFSYDVKMKEKGDIPEGYSVSREKKERFSLILESASTNQTSMYLCASGDSSNSPLHFGNGTRLTVT.

The CDR3 here is CASSMRGMRYTGANVLTF. DNA of the CDR3: TGTGCCAGTAGTATGAGGGGAATGAGGTATACTGGGGCCAACGTCCTGACTTTC. The rearrangement uses TRBV19 and TRBJ2-6, with D perhaps assigned TRBD1 or TRBD2 (5 bases each). Trimming pared 3 bases from V and 2 bases from J, leaving 17 bases between. The CDR3 sequence is 18 residues long. Per the germline V gene, CDR1 is LNHDA and CDR2 is SQIVND (reference sequence). The full variable domain, in which reference TRBV19 and TRBJ2-6 provide the parts outside the CDR3, is DGGITQSPKYLFRKEGQNVTLSCEQNLNHDAMYWYRQDPGQGLRLIYYSQIVNDFQKGDIAEGYSVSREKKESFPLTVTSAQKNPTAFYLCASSMRGMRYTGANVLTFGAGSRLTVL.

As for this clone: At one boundary the junction diverges from the germline segment, which might be a read error. The chain uses TRBV7-2 and TRBJ1-2; D possibly corresponds to TRBD1 (6 bases). This CDR3 comprises 15 residues. Germline V lookup: CDR1 SGHTA, CDR2 FQGNSA. The CDR3 region has the DNA TGTGCCAGCAGCGTAGCACGGACAGATATCTATGGCTACACCTTC. Translation gives CASSVARTDIYGYTF.

This chain uses TRBV4-2 with TRBJ2-5; 9 bases are shared with TRBD2. This CDR3 has 15 residues. V was pared by 4 bases and J by 5 bases, with 8 bases of the junction left unmatched. The germline gives CDR1 LGHNA, CDR2 YNFKEQ. The CDR3 bases are TGTGCCAGCAGCCGGGGCGGGGGGGCATCGGAGACCCAGTACTTC. Protein product: CASSRGGGASETQYF.

The genes are TRBV10-1 and TRBJ1-6; perhaps TRBD1 as D (5 bases). Trimming stripped 3 bases from V and 14 bases from J, with 8 bases between. The V gene's germline CDR1 is WNHNN and CDR2 SYGVQD (reference sequence). The CDR3 totals 11 residues. CDR3 sequence: CASSEGATLHF. For the CDR3, the DNA is TGCGCCAGCAGTGAAGGGGCCACCCTCCACTTT.